This T cell receptor beta chain was retrieved from a study of blood T cell repertoires in COVID-19. Study in general: COVID-19 samples, acute and convalescent, were from the United States, Italy and Spain. T cells, B-cell-depleted T cells, or PBMCs provided the cDNA or gDNA that served as material.

Germline V CDR1 and CDR2: LGHNA, YNFKEQ. V was shortened by 0 bases and J by 3 bases, with 12 bases between the two germline ends. The CDR3 sequence is 16 residues long. Source study methods: From reference gene primer amplification, estimates of nucleated cell counts were derived. TCRdb's table, derived via immunoSEQ multiplex PCR, lists solely in-frame clones and lacks some. V, J and clone size were drawn from that table, and D and trimming were deduced from the DNA. The top ten clones hold more than 1.5% of a sample with about 140,000 clones, about 83% of them seen once. The chain combines TRBV4-2 with TRBJ2-1, with D perhaps TRBD1 (5 bases). The sequenced sample consisted of peripheral blood. The sequence was collected from a human donor in a cohort sampled during active COVID-19. In DNA form, the CDR3 reads TGTGCCAGCAGCCAAGATCTGAACAGGCTCTACAATGAGCAGTTCTTC. It codes for CASSQDLNRLYNEQFF.